These T cell receptor beta chains were read from a single sample in a study of CD8+CD57+ T cells in acquired aplastic anemia. MiXCR was run by TCRdb on the reads, yielding one entry per CDR3 protein. The data contain 200,000 or so distinct CDR3 sequences, over 60% of them singletons. The sample consisted of sorted CD4+, CD8+, or CD8+CD57+ T cells (not recorded which) from PBMCs. The source is a human donor with severe aplastic anemia or a healthy control (not recorded which). CDR3s include the opening cysteine and the closing phenylalanine or tryptophan. The order of the fields is CDR3 DNA, CDR3 protein, D gene, V gene, clone size, J gene. The D gene is left open where the match is weak. Clone size appears in some rows only: once, few, many, or a class for an expanded clone.

DNA: TGCGCCAGCAGCTTGAGGCCAACCTACGAGCAGTACTTC; CDR3: CASSLRPTYEQYF; D: NA; V: TRBV5-1; size: once; J: TRBJ2-7
DNA: TGTGCCACCAGCAGAGATTTAGGTCATACCCAAGAGACCCAGTACTTC; CDR3: CATSRDLGHTQETQYF; D: NA; V: TRBV15; size: NA; J: TRBJ2-5
DNA: TGTGCCAGCAGCCCATGGGCTAGCGGGCAAGAGACCCAGTACTTC; CDR3: CASSPWASGQETQYF; D: TRBD2; V: TRBV7-3; size: NA; J: TRBJ2-5
DNA: TGTGCCAGCAGCTTAGTGTTGGGCAGTGAAGCTTTCTTT; CDR3: CASSLVLGSEAFF; D: NA; V: TRBV7-2; size: NA; J: TRBJ1-1
DNA: TGCAGTGCTAGAAGCAGGGACCGTTACGAGCAGTACTTC; CDR3: CSARSRDRYEQYF; D: NA; V: TRBV20-1; size: NA; J: TRBJ2-7
DNA: TGTGCCAGCAGCGCTCGACAGGGGATGAACATTCAGTACTTC; CDR3: CASSARQGMNIQYF; D: TRBD1; V: TRBV7-8; size: once; J: TRBJ2-4
DNA: TGCAGTGCTAGACCTGGGACCCAACAAGAGACCCAGTACTTC; CDR3: CSARPGTQQETQYF; D: NA; V: TRBV20-1; size: few; J: TRBJ2-5
DNA: TGTGCCAGCAGCGAGACTAGCGGGGGTGAGCAGTTCTTC; CDR3: CASSETSGGEQFF; D: TRBD2; V: TRBV9; size: NA; J: TRBJ2-1
DNA: TGCGCCAGCTCAGCTCAGGACAGGGTCGCAGATACGCAGTATTTT; CDR3: CASSAQDRVADTQYF; D: TRBD1; V: TRBV5-1; size: NA; J: TRBJ2-3
DNA: TGTGCCACCCGTTTTGGACAGGGGTATACTGAAGCTTTCTTT; CDR3: CATRFGQGYTEAFF; D: TRBD1; V: TRBV24-1; size: once; J: TRBJ1-1
DNA: TGTGCCAGCAGCCCGTCCGGGGGGGGGTTGACGGCCGAGCAGTACTTC; CDR3: CASSPSGGGLTAEQYF; D: TRBD2; V: TRBV7-9; size: NA; J: TRBJ2-7
DNA: TGTGCCTCCATGAGACAGGAAAGCTCCTACGAGCAGTACTTC; CDR3: CASMRQESSYEQYF; D: NA; V: TRBV7-9; size: NA; J: TRBJ2-7
DNA: TGTGCCAGTAGTACCGAGGGGGGGCGATACACCTTC; CDR3: CASSTEGGRYTF; D: NA; V: TRBV19; size: NA; J: TRBJ1-2
DNA: TGTGCCAGCAGCTTCGCAGGAAACGAGCAGTACTTC; CDR3: CASSFAGNEQYF; D: NA; V: TRBV7-2; size: NA; J: TRBJ2-7
DNA: TGTGCCAGCTCACCTCCGGACAGGGGAGCCTATGGCTACACCTTC; CDR3: CASSPPDRGAYGYTF; D: TRBD1; V: TRBV18; size: NA; J: TRBJ1-2
DNA: TGCGCCAGCAGCCAAGAGCAGGGGTACGAGCAGTACTTC; CDR3: CASSQEQGYEQYF; D: NA; V: TRBV4-1; size: NA; J: TRBJ2-7
DNA: TGCAGCGTCGCAGGGGGGAACGAGCAGTACTTC; CDR3: CSVAGGNEQYF; D: NA; V: TRBV29-1; size: NA; J: TRBJ2-7
DNA: TGCAGCGTGCATACACGTAGTTGGGGCTACACCTTC; CDR3: CSVHTRSWGYTF; D: NA; V: TRBV29-1; size: NA; J: TRBJ1-2
DNA: TGTGCCAGCACCTCGAGGGGCTACAATTTAGATACGCAGTATTTT; CDR3: CASTSRGYNLDTQYF; D: NA; V: TRBV9; size: NA; J: TRBJ2-3
DNA: TGTGCCAGCAGAAATTTCGGGACCCTCTACGAGCAGTACTTC; CDR3: CASRNFGTLYEQYF; D: NA; V: TRBV2; size: NA; J: TRBJ2-7
DNA: TGTGCCAGCAGCTTAGTCTATGGACTTGGGGGCCTACAACAGACCCAGTACTTC; CDR3: CASSLVYGLGGLQQTQYF; D: NA; V: TRBV7-8; size: NA; J: TRBJ2-5
DNA: TGTGCCAGCAGGGGACAGGGACCAAACACCGGGGAGCTGTTTTTT; CDR3: CASRGQGPNTGELFF; D: TRBD1; V: TRBV2; size: NA; J: TRBJ2-2
DNA: TGTGCCAGCAGTCAAGAGGCATATACGCAGTATTTT; CDR3: CASSQEAYTQYF; D: NA; V: TRBV28; size: many; J: TRBJ2-3
DNA: TGTGCCATCAGTGAGACGACCTTCCCCGAGCAGTTCTTC; CDR3: CAISETTFPEQFF; D: NA; V: TRBV10-3; size: once; J: TRBJ2-1
DNA: TGTGCCAGCAGTCAGCGACAGGGGGCGCGTTGGACTGAAGCTTTCTTT; CDR3: CASSQRQGARWTEAFF; D: TRBD1; V: TRBV27; size: few; J: TRBJ1-1
DNA: TGTGCCAGCAGCCCGATAACGGCTAGCAATCAGCCCCAGCATTTT; CDR3: CASSPITASNQPQHF; D: NA; V: TRBV7-8; size: few; J: TRBJ1-5
DNA: TGCGCCAGCAGCCATGCGCCGGGGACAGAACCCACTGAAGCTTTCTTT; CDR3: CASSHAPGTEPTEAFF; D: TRBD1; V: TRBV7-2; size: NA; J: TRBJ1-1
DNA: TGTGCCAGCAGTGATTGGCCAGTGAAGTCCTACGAGCAGTACTTC; CDR3: CASSDWPVKSYEQYF; D: NA; V: TRBV6-1; size: NA; J: TRBJ2-7
DNA: TGTGCCAGTAGTTTTGGGCCGTTTTGGGAGCAGTTCTTC; CDR3: CASSFGPFWEQFF; D: NA; V: TRBV19; size: many; J: TRBJ2-1
DNA: TGTGCCAGCAGCGTACGAAGAGGGGGCGCTAATGAAAAACTGTTTTTT; CDR3: CASSVRRGGANEKLFF; D: TRBD1; V: TRBV9; size: once; J: TRBJ1-4
DNA: TGTGCCAGCAGTTTAAGGGCTAGCGGAGGTGGCACTGAAGCTTTCTTT; CDR3: CASSLRASGGGTEAFF; D: NA; V: TRBV12-3/TRBV12-4; size: NA; J: TRBJ1-1
DNA: TGCGCCAGCAGCCATGGGACAGGTACTCAGCCCCAGCATTTT; CDR3: CASSHGTGTQPQHF; D: TRBD1; V: TRBV4-1; size: NA; J: TRBJ1-5
DNA: TGTGCCACCAGTGATTACGACAACACAGGAATATACAATGAGCAGTTCTTC; CDR3: CATSDYDNTGIYNEQFF; D: NA; V: TRBV24-1; size: NA; J: TRBJ2-1
DNA: TGTGCCAGCAGTGCGACGACAGGGGGCTACGAGCAGTACTTC; CDR3: CASSATTGGYEQYF; D: TRBD1; V: TRBV3-1; size: many; J: TRBJ2-7
DNA: TGTGCCAGCAGCCATTTGGGACTGGAAGCTTTCTTT; CDR3: CASSHLGLEAFF; D: NA; V: TRBV7-9; size: NA; J: TRBJ1-1
DNA: TGTGCCAGCAGCTTAGCGGTTGGAGGGTTGGATGAAGCTTTCTTT; CDR3: CASSLAVGGLDEAFF; D: NA; V: TRBV7-9; size: NA; J: TRBJ1-1
DNA: TGTGCCAGCAGCCTTGTTCCAGACGAGCAGTACTTC; CDR3: CASSLVPDEQYF; D: NA; V: TRBV12-3/TRBV12-4; size: many; J: TRBJ2-7
DNA: TGCGCCAGCACCAGACAGCCTCCCTACGAGCAGTACTTC; CDR3: CASTRQPPYEQYF; D: NA; V: TRBV10-2; size: NA; J: TRBJ2-7
DNA: TGTGCCAGCAGTTCCCTGGGGACAGGGTTTTCCTACGAGCAGTACTTC; CDR3: CASSSLGTGFSYEQYF; D: TRBD1; V: TRBV27; size: NA; J: TRBJ2-7
DNA: TGCGCCAGCAGCCACAACACCAGGGGGGAGACCTACGAGCAGTACTTC; CDR3: CASSHNTRGETYEQYF; D: NA; V: TRBV7-3; size: once; J: TRBJ2-7
DNA: TGTGCCAGCAGACGGACTAGCGGCAATGAGCAGTTCTTC; CDR3: CASRRTSGNEQFF; D: TRBD2; V: TRBV2; size: NA; J: TRBJ2-1
DNA: TGTGCCAGCAGTCCCCGCGGCACATCCTACGAGCAGTACTTC; CDR3: CASSPRGTSYEQYF; D: NA; V: TRBV6-1; size: NA; J: TRBJ2-7
DNA: TGCGCCAGCAGTGAGCTCGGGAAAGAGACCCAGTACTTC; CDR3: CASSELGKETQYF; D: NA; V: TRBV5-1; size: NA; J: TRBJ2-5
DNA: TGTGCCAGCAGCCATCTGGGGCAGGCAACTAATGAAAAACTGTTTTTT; CDR3: CASSHLGQATNEKLFF; D: NA; V: TRBV7-9; size: many; J: TRBJ1-4
DNA: TGTGCCAGCAGCGTCCGTCCGAATGCCCTAGGGTATGGCTACACCTTC; CDR3: CASSVRPNALGYGYTF; D: NA; V: TRBV7-2; size: NA; J: TRBJ1-2
DNA: TGTGCCAGCAGTGAAGGTTGGGTGGAAGCTTTCTTT; CDR3: CASSEGWVEAFF; D: NA; V: TRBV2; size: few; J: TRBJ1-1
DNA: TGTGCCAGCAGCTTAGTCCGACAGTACACCTTT; CDR3: CASSLVRQYTF; D: NA; V: TRBV7-9; size: NA; J: TRBJ1-3
DNA: TGCGGTGCCGGGAGTTCTCCTTCACCCCTCCACTTT; CDR3: CGAGSSPSPLHF; D: NA; V: TRBV20-1; size: NA; J: TRBJ1-6
DNA: TGCAGTGCTTATTCCAGACTAGGGGGTCTCTACGAGCAGTACTTC; CDR3: CSAYSRLGGLYEQYF; D: NA; V: TRBV20-1; size: NA; J: TRBJ2-7
DNA: TGTGCCACCAGTGACGTACAGGATACGCAGTATTTT; CDR3: CATSDVQDTQYF; D: NA; V: TRBV24-1; size: once; J: TRBJ2-3
DNA: TGTGCCAGCAGGGGGGTTACCTCCTATAATTCACCCCTCCACTTT; CDR3: CASRGVTSYNSPLHF; D: NA; V: TRBV5-6; size: NA; J: TRBJ1-6
DNA: TGCGCCAGCAGCCCGGGGACCGGTCTCGCAGGATACGAGCAGTACTTC; CDR3: CASSPGTGLAGYEQYF; D: NA; V: TRBV5-1; size: once; J: TRBJ2-7
DNA: TGCAGCGTTGGACAGTTATACGAGCAGCACTTC; CDR3: CSVGQLYEQHF; D: NA; V: TRBV29-1; size: NA; J: TRBJ2-7